Listed here are 27 T cell receptor beta chains from one sample, sequenced in a study of blood T cells in healthy people across ages. A second roughly 6 to 11 cycle PCR used barcoded and J-beta primers. TCRdb called the 5' RACE reads again in MiXCR, with one record for every CDR3 protein. Found here are hundreds of thousands of distinct CDR3 sequences, more than 25% of them singletons; the top ten hold roughly 3.1%. In addition, the sample was reused for a study of T cells of mothers and their children.

Sequencing was performed on blood. These receptors were taken from a boy aged 5 to 17 in good health.

This clonotype has only a few counts. The CDR3 protein is CASSKGPGVTDTQYF. CDR3 in DNA: TGTGCCAGCAGCAAAGGTCCGGGGGTAACAGATACGCAGTATTTT. The gene calls are TRBV21-1 and TRBJ2-3; the listed D gene, TRBD1, was not tested against the DNA. TRBV21-1 represents a pseudogene. This CDR3 has 15 residues.

This clonotype was observed a few times. The chain carries TRBV9 and TRBJ1-2; 8 nucleotides match TRBD1. CDR3 length: 14 amino acids. Germline V gene lookup returns CDR1 SGDLS and CDR2 YYNGEE. Trimming removed 0 bases from V and 4 bases from J; junction bases left unmatched: 2. The CDR3 loop reads CASSVGQGPYGYTF. For the CDR3, the DNA is TGTGCCAGCAGCGTAGGACAGGGGCCCTATGGCTACACCTTC.

This clonotype was counted only a few times. The rearrangement joins TRBV27 to TRBJ2-3; 8 bases match TRBD2. The CDR3 has 15 amino acids. Germline values: CDR1 MNHEY, CDR2 SMNVEV (reference sequence). V trimming: 6 bases; J trimming: 2 bases; junction bases outside the gene matches: 7. The chain's CDR3 is CASSRGGRSTDTQYF. CDR3 DNA: TGTGCCAGCAGCCGCGGGGGGCGATCCACAGATACGCAGTATTTT.

This clonotype was recorded a few times. V is TRBV7-2 and J is TRBJ2-5; 9 bases agree with TRBD1. The J call may be in error: the DNA end matches TRBJ2-1 better. Per the germline V gene, CDR1 is SGHTA and CDR2 is FQGNSA. The CDR3 length is 14 residues. For the CDR3, the DNA is TGTGCCAGCAGCGCTTGGACAGGGGACAATGAGCAGTTCTTC. Protein product: CASSAWTGDNEQFF.

The gene calls are TRBV2 and TRBJ2-5, with D unclear. With the DNA end fitting TRBJ2-1 better, the J assignment may be wrong. CDR1 and CDR2 from the germline V gene are SNHLY and FYNNEI. The CDR3 runs to 14 residues. The CDR3 loop is CASSEALPVNEQFF. Here the CDR3 DNA reads TGTGCCAGCAGTGAAGCGCTTCCGGTCAATGAGCAGTTCTTC.

The genes are TRBV7-9 and TRBJ2-1; D may be TRBD1 or TRBD2 (6 bases each). Between the trimmed V and J ends, which lost 3 bases and 7 bases, there was a span of 16 bases. CDR1 SEHNR and CDR2 FQNEAQ come from the germline V gene (reference sequence). The CDR3 loop spans 15 amino acids. The CDR3 bases are TGTGCCAGCAGCTTTCTTGGGGCGGGGACAAATGAGCAGTTCTTC. This translates into CASSFLGAGTNEQFF.

This clonotype showed up just a few times. The chain recombines TRBV24-1 with TRBJ2-1; maybe TRBD2 (7 bases). Germline lookup yields CDR1 KGHDR and CDR2 SFDVKD. The V end was cut by 5 bases, the J end by 0 bases, with 16 bases between. The CDR3 is 17 amino acids. CDR3: CATSGRRGGGSYNEQFF. The DNA of the CDR3 is TGTGCCACCAGTGGGAGAAGGGGGGGGGGCTCCTACAATGAGCAGTTCTTC.

This clonotype was observed a handful of times. The chain uses TRBV4-1 and TRBJ1-2; D remains unclear. Germline-derived CDR1 and CDR2 are MGHRA and YSYEKL. Trimming took off 0 bases at V and 6 bases at J, with 11 bases between the two ends. The CDR3 spans 14 residues. CDR3 in DNA: TGCGCCAGCAGCCAAGAAACCGAACGGGATGGCTACACCTTC. Encoded protein: CASSQETERDGYTF.

The rearrangement uses TRBV6-6 and TRBJ1-2; D gene ambiguous. Germline CDR1 and CDR2: MNHNY and SVGAGI (reference sequence). The CDR3 extends over 14 amino acids. V lost 2 bases and J lost 3, with 10 bases in between. CDR3 nucleotides: TGTGCCAGCAGTTACGGGGAAGGTCACTATGGCTACACCTTC. As protein: CASSYGEGHYGYTF.

This chain links TRBV5-5 with TRBJ1-2; D gene uncertain. In germline, CDR1 is SGHKS, CDR2 YYEKEE (reference sequence). The V end was cut by 1 base, the J end by 8 bases, with 15 bases between. This CDR3 has 14 amino acids. The CDR3 loop is CASSLTVTPAGYTF. CDR3 DNA: TGTGCCAGCAGCTTGACAGTTACTCCGGCGGGCTACACCTTC.

This sequence joins TRBV20-1 and TRBJ1-4; the match to TRBD1 covers 7 bases. CDR3 length equals 13 residues. The trim removed 5 bases at V and 8 bases at J, leaving 8 bases unmatched. The germline CDR1 and CDR2 sequences are DFQATT and SNEGSKA (reference sequence). Written as DNA, the CDR3 is TGCAGTGCTGGAGGACAGGAGGAAGAAAAACTGTTTTTT. This sequence encodes CSAGGQEEEKLFF.

V and J are TRBV15 and TRBJ1-2; 7 nucleotides line up with TRBD1. This CDR3 is 13 amino acids long. The germline CDR1 and CDR2 sequences are LNHNV and YYDKDF (reference sequence). The V and J ends lost 4 bases and 3 bases, in that order; junction bases with no gene match: 2. CDR3 in DNA: TGTGCCACCAGCACGGACAGGCACTATGGCTACACCTTC. This codes for CATSTDRHYGYTF.

This rearrangement joins TRBV20-1 to TRBJ2-5, with D unresolved. The J call may be wrong; the DNA end is better matched by TRBJ2-1. The CDR3 is 12 amino acids. The V gene's germline CDR1 is DFQATT and CDR2 SNEGSKA (reference sequence). CDR3 nucleotide sequence: TGCAGTGCTAGAGTACAATTCAATGAGCAGTTCTTC. As protein: CSARVQFNEQFF.

The chain couples TRBV12-3 or TRBV12-4 to TRBJ2-1; D unclear. This CDR3 region has 12 residues. The V gene lost 2 bases and the J gene lost 6 bases, with 5 bases spanning the gap. The CDR3, as DNA: TGTGCCAGCAGTTTACCGTTCAATGAGCAGTTCTTC. It encodes CASSLPFNEQFF.

A single count supports this clonotype. V and J are TRBV20-1 and TRBJ2-1; 9 nucleotides agree with TRBD2. The last part of the DNA fits TRBJ2-7 better; the J call may be wrong. The CDR3 has 15 residues. Germline V gene data show CDR1 as DFQATT and CDR2 as SNEGSKA (reference sequence). CDR3 DNA: TGCAGTGCTAGAGAGGGTGGCGGGGGGGCCAGCGAGCAGTACTTC. This codes for CSAREGGGGASEQYF.

This chain connects TRBV20-1 to TRBJ1-1; 7 bases map to TRBD1. Germline V CDR1 and CDR2: DFQATT, SNEGSKA (reference sequence). The CDR3 has 13 residues. J lost 6 bases, V lost 6 bases, and 10 bases had no gene match. The CDR3 sequence is CSARRQGVAEAFF. DNA for the CDR3: TGCAGTGCCCGCCGACAGGGAGTGGCTGAAGCTTTCTTT.

The sample holds a few counts of this clonotype. This chain links TRBV6-5 with TRBJ1-5, with 8 bases that match TRBD1. Germline loops: CDR1 MNHEY, CDR2 SVGAGI. With V trimmed by 2 bases and J by 1 base, 1 base remained unmatched. The CDR3 is 15 residues long. CDR3 in amino acids: CASSYGTGSNQPQHF. The CDR3 bases are TGTGCCAGCAGTTACGGGACAGGCAGCAATCAGCCCCAGCATTTT.

The gene calls are TRBV5-1 and TRBJ1-2, with D possibly TRBD1 on 5 matching bases. V lost 5 bases and J 0 bases, leaving 11 bases between the germline ends. In germline, CDR1 is SGHRS, CDR2 YFSETQ. The CDR3 runs 14 residues. CDR3 nucleotides: TGCGCCAGCAGATGGGGGGGAGCTAACTATGGCTACACCTTC. Protein product: CASRWGGANYGYTF.

As regards this clonotype: A much larger clone lies a single base off, so this may be a read error. The V call is TRBV5-1, the J call TRBJ2-5, with D perhaps TRBD1 or TRBD2 (6 bases each). This CDR3 is 15 amino acids long. Germline CDR1 SGHRS, CDR2 YFSETQ. The DNA of the CDR3 is TGCGCCGGCAGCTTGGGGGCCGCCGGAGGGGAGACCCAGTACTTC. This gives the protein CAGSLGAAGGETQYF.

This clonotype was seen only a few times. This chain links TRBV29-1 with TRBJ2-7; D is undetermined. From germline, CDR1 is SQVTM and CDR2 ANQGSEA. CDR3 length: 12 amino acids. Trimming shortened V by 4 bases and J by 2 bases, and 9 bases separated the two germline ends. The CDR3 reads CSVGQRPYEQYF. For the CDR3, the DNA is TGCAGCGTTGGGCAGCGACCCTACGAGCAGTACTTC.

The rearrangement uses TRBV5-1 and TRBJ1-3; 7 nucleotides match TRBD1. The CDR3 is 16 amino acids. The V gene's germline CDR1 is SGHRS and CDR2 YFSETQ. V was clipped by 4 bases and J by 0 bases; unmatched bases: 7. CDR3 loop: CASSLQGQSSGNTIYF. As DNA, the CDR3 is TGCGCCAGCAGCCTACAGGGGCAGAGCTCTGGAAACACCATATATTTT.

The gene calls are TRBV7-3 and TRBJ1-1; weak D call: TRBD1 (5 bases). The CDR3 runs 13 residues. Trimming took off 8 bases at V and 0 bases at J, with 10 bases between the two ends. Germline loops: CDR1 SGHTA, CDR2 FQGTGA. CDR3 nucleotides: TGTGCCAGCCGACAGAACATGAACACTGAAGCTTTCTTT. Its protein is CASRQNMNTEAFF.

The CDR3 spells CSAVTLWDDRGQTQYF. CDR3 nucleotide sequence: TGCAGCGCGGTGACCTTATGGGACGACCGGGGGCAGACCCAGTACTTC. This sequence joins TRBV29-1 and TRBJ2-1; perhaps D is TRBD1 or TRBD2 (6 bases each). The J call may be incorrect, as the DNA end agrees better with TRBJ2-5. This CDR3 has 16 amino acids. CDR1 is SQVTM and CDR2 is ANQGSEA in the germline V gene.

In its sample, this clonotype was seen many times. The chain employs TRBV7-2 and TRBJ2-7; D is perhaps TRBD2 (5 bases). CDR3 length: 13 amino acids. Germline CDR1 is SGHTA and CDR2 is FQGNSA. Trimming left V 3 bases short and J 0 bases short, with 6 bases between. This CDR3 is CASSFGNSYEQYF. The CDR3 DNA follows: TGTGCCAGCAGCTTCGGGAACTCCTACGAGCAGTACTTC.

The rearrangement links TRBV27 to TRBJ2-5, with TRBD1 as a possible D gene (7 bases). The J call is uncertain, as TRBJ2-7 better fits the DNA end. Germline assignment: CDR1 MNHEY and CDR2 SMNVEV (reference sequence). The CDR3 runs 15 residues. CDR3 residues: CASSLRGTDSYEQYF. For the CDR3, the DNA is TGTGCCAGCAGTTTACGCGGGACAGACTCCTACGAGCAGTACTTC.

CDR3 loop: CASSPSGVTEAFF. CDR3 bases: TGTGCCAGCTCACCATCCGGTGTCACTGAAGCTTTCTTT. The gene calls are TRBV18 and TRBJ1-1; D gene unclear. The germline V gene encodes CDR1 KGHSH and CDR2 LQKENI. Trimming removed 2 bases at V and 4 bases at J, with 8 bases between. The CDR3 is 13 residues long.

This clonotype was seen a handful of times. The chain employs TRBV4-2 and TRBJ1-4; D remains ambiguous. The CDR3 covers 16 residues. Germline V gene lookup returns CDR1 LGHNA and CDR2 YNFKEQ. The V end lost 0 bases, the J end lost 8 bases, and 16 bases lay between the germline ends. The CDR3 loop reads CASSQDRGSAGEKLFF. Here the CDR3 DNA reads TGTGCCAGCAGCCAAGATAGAGGTTCGGCAGGCGAAAAACTGTTTTTT.